Shown below are 24 T cell receptor beta chains from a single sample sequenced in a study of identifying expanded T cells in peripheral blood. The data were produced by immunoSEQ multiplex PCR, yet TCRdb's version contains in-frame clones alone and is incomplete. This sample carries about 94,000 clones, roughly 87% of them seen once, and the ten largest clones take approximately 6%. Material: blood. Receptors were obtained from a person aged 18 to 75 in good health.

This clone has a handful of counts. V is TRBV7-9 and J is TRBJ1-5, with TRBD1 as a possible D gene (5 bases). The CDR3 spans 12 residues. Germline V lookup: CDR1 SEHNR, CDR2 FQNEAQ (reference sequence). Trimming removed 5 bases from V and 10 bases from J, with 12 bases in between. CDR3 amino acids: CASSPTGGPQHF. CDR3 in DNA: TGTGCCAGCAGCCCAACAGGTGGTCCCCAGCATTTT.

The chain combines TRBV11-2 with TRBJ2-1, with a possible D match to TRBD1 (6 bases). Per the germline V gene, CDR1 is SGHAT and CDR2 is FQNNGV. CDR3 length equals 14 residues. The V end was cut by 3 bases, the J end by 3 bases, with 9 bases between. CDR3 in DNA: TGTGCCAGCAGCTTGAGACAGGACTACAATGAGCAGTTCTTC. It yields the protein CASSLRQDYNEQFF.

This chain links TRBV6-1 with TRBJ1-1, with 7 bases matching TRBD1. Germline-derived CDR1 and CDR2 are MNHNS and SASEGT. V gave up 7 bases and J gave up 1 base; unmatched junction bases: 3. CDR3 size: 13 residues. DNA for the CDR3: TGTGCCAGCAACCGACAGGGGAACACTGAAGCTTTCTTT. As protein: CASNRQGNTEAFF.

Here the CDR3 reads CSVKGTGIEKLFF. CDR3 in DNA: TGCAGCGTCAAGGGGACAGGGATTGAAAAACTGTTTTTT. The genes are TRBV29-1 and TRBJ1-4; 9 bases are a match to TRBD1. The germline CDR1 and CDR2 sequences are SQVTM and ANQGSEA. Trimming took 6 bases from V and 7 from J; bases not matched to a gene: 6. The CDR3 is made up of 13 amino acids.

J is TRBJ2-3 and V is TRBV20-1; 11 bases align to TRBD1. From germline, CDR1 is DFQATT and CDR2 SNEGSKA (reference sequence). The trim removed 4 bases at V and 11 bases at J, leaving 2 bases unmatched. The CDR3 consists of 11 residues. CDR3: CSAMGQGVQYF. The CDR3 DNA reads as TGCAGTGCTATGGGACAGGGGGTGCAGTATTTT.

The rearrangement uses TRBV11-2 and TRBJ2-1; D uncertain. CDR3 size: 15 residues. V was clipped by 0 bases and J by 3 bases, with 9 bases between them. CDR1 and CDR2 (germline): SGHAT, FQNNGV. The CDR3, as DNA: TGTGCCAGCAGCTTAGAGTCAGGTTACTACAATGAGCAGTTCTTC. Protein product: CASSLESGYYNEQFF. The complete variable domain, with remaining parts taken from reference TRBV11-2 and TRBJ2-1, reads EAGVAQSPRYKIIEKRQSVAFWCNPISGHATLYWYQQILGQGPKLLIQFQNNGVVDDSQLPKDRFSAERLKGVDSTLKIQPAKLEDSAVYLCASSLESGYYNEQFFGPGTRLTVL.

This chain connects TRBV2 to TRBJ1-4; D might be TRBD1 (5 bases). CDR3 length: 15 amino acids. The germline V gene encodes CDR1 SNHLY and CDR2 FYNNEI. V dropped 5 bases and J dropped 8 bases, with 18 bases sitting between them. The CDR3 sequence is CASSWDAPRGEKLFF. CDR3 in DNA: TGTGCCAGCAGTTGGGACGCCCCAAGAGGCGAAAAACTGTTTTTT.

V is TRBV5-1 and J is TRBJ1-2; 7 bases are shared with TRBD1. J gave up 8 bases and V 0 bases, and 10 bases lay outside the gene matches. The CDR3 has 15 residues. Per the germline V gene, CDR1 is SGHRS and CDR2 is YFSETQ. The CDR3 region is CASSLDRGASGGYTF. CDR3 in DNA: TGCGCCAGCAGCTTGGACAGGGGAGCCTCAGGCGGCTACACCTTC.

V gene TRBV7-3 combines with J gene TRBJ2-1; 8 bases match TRBD1. Losses at the gene ends were 5 bases for V and 8 bases for J; bases not matched to a gene: 11. Germline V gene sequence: CDR1 SGHTA, CDR2 FQGTGA. The length of the CDR3 is 15 residues. CDR3 in DNA: TGTGCCAGCAGCCTCAACAGGGGGATGAGCGATGAGCAGTTCTTC. It is translated as CASSLNRGMSDEQFF.

V and J are TRBV19 and TRBJ1-4, with TRBD1 matching over 9 bases. This CDR3 contains 15 residues. Unmatched junction bases numbered 3, after V lost 0 bases and J lost 7 bases. In germline, CDR1 is LNHDA, CDR2 SQIVND (reference sequence). The CDR3 region is CASSIDRDRAEKLFF. The CDR3, as DNA: TGTGCCAGTAGTATAGACCGGGACAGGGCTGAAAAACTGTTTTTT.

This chain links TRBV4-1 with TRBJ2-1; 7 bases line up with TRBD1. Germline V gene data show CDR1 as MGHRA and CDR2 as YSYEKL. The CDR3 length is 16 residues. V lost 2 bases, J lost 6 bases, and 10 bases stayed unmatched. CDR3 protein: CASSQIRAGGSNEQFF. CDR3 DNA: TGCGCCAGCAGCCAAATCAGGGCAGGGGGTAGCAATGAGCAGTTCTTC.

The chain links TRBV2 to TRBJ1-1; D remains ambiguous. Trimming took off 2 bases at V and 1 base at J, with 2 bases between the two ends. CDR1 is SNHLY, CDR2 FYNNEI, per germline. This CDR3 region has 12 residues. CDR3 in amino acids: CASSEQNTEAFF. In DNA, the CDR3 is TGTGCCAGCAGTGAACAGAACACTGAAGCTTTCTTT.

The J gene is TRBJ2-7, the V gene TRBV9; D is possibly TRBD2 (6 bases). The CDR3 consists of 14 residues. The germline V and J ends were trimmed by 4 bases and 5 bases, with 16 bases remaining between them. Germline CDR1 SGDLS, CDR2 YYNGEE. The CDR3 bases are TGTGCCAGCAGCATAGGAGGGGATCTTAACGAGCAGTACTTC. Translated: CASSIGGDLNEQYF.

The chain links TRBV6-6 to TRBJ1-1; D is uncertain. Trimming took off 2 bases at V and 3 bases at J, with 7 bases between the two ends. The CDR3 spans 13 residues. Per germline, CDR1 MNHNY and CDR2 SVGAGI (reference sequence). The CDR3 sequence is CASSYDRDTEAFF. The CDR3, as DNA: TGTGCCAGCAGTTACGATCGTGACACTGAAGCTTTCTTT.

CDR3 in amino acids: CAWSVNNSPLHF. CDR3 bases: TGTGCCTGGAGTGTTAACAACTCACCCCTCCACTTT. This rearrangement joins TRBV30 to TRBJ1-6; D is unresolved. In germline, CDR1 is GTSNPN, CDR2 SVGIG (reference sequence). The V gene lost 0 bases and the J gene lost 10 bases, with 7 bases spanning the gap. The CDR3 loop spans 12 amino acids.

V and J are TRBV30 and TRBJ2-7; D tentatively fits TRBD1 or TRBD2 (5 bases each). The CDR3 runs 14 residues. The V end was cut by 3 bases, the J end by 5 bases, with 17 bases between. Germline V gene lookup returns CDR1 GTSNPN and CDR2 SVGIG (reference sequence). The CDR3 region has the DNA TGTGCCTGGAGACTGACCGGGGCTGGCGACGAGCAGTACTTC. This translates into CAWRLTGAGDEQYF.

The chain carries TRBV5-1 and TRBJ1-1, with D possibly TRBD1 on 6 matching bases. The CDR3 covers 16 residues. Per the germline V gene, CDR1 is SGHRS and CDR2 is YFSETQ. Trimming removed 2 bases from V and 0 bases from J, with 14 bases in between. CDR3 in DNA: TGCGCCAGCAGCTTAGTGTTTCAGGGGATGAACACTGAAGCTTTCTTT. This translates into CASSLVFQGMNTEAFF. The variable domain in full, completed from reference TRBV5-1 and TRBJ1-1, reads KAGVTQTPRYLIKTRGQQVTLSCSPISGHRSVSWYQQTPGQGLQFLFEYFSETQRNKGNFPGRFSGRQFSNSRSEMNVSTLELGDSALYLCASSLVFQGMNTEAFFGQGTRLTVV.

The chain has TRBV7-9 and TRBJ2-7, with D possibly being TRBD1 or TRBD2 (5 bases each). The germline V gene has CDR1 SEHNR and CDR2 FQNEAQ (reference sequence). The CDR3 runs 15 residues. V lost 4 bases to trimming and J lost 0 bases, with 13 bases between them. CDR3 DNA: TGTGCCAGCAGCTCCGGAGGACATAGCTCCTACGAGCAGTACTTC. Residues: CASSSGGHSSYEQYF. The full variable domain, in which reference TRBV7-9 and TRBJ2-7 provide the parts outside the CDR3, is DTGVSQNPRHKITKRGQNVTFRCDPISEHNRLYWYRQTLGQGPEFLTYFQNEAQLEKSRLLSDRFSAERPKGSFSTLEIQRTEQGDSAMYLCASSSGGHSSYEQYFGPGTRLTVT.

This sequence joins TRBV6-1 and TRBJ2-1; D gene ambiguous. V lost 8 bases to trimming and J lost 7 bases, with 12 bases between them. This CDR3 has 12 amino acids. Germline-derived CDR1 and CDR2 are MNHNS and SASEGT. The CDR3 sequence: CASRRYMNEQFF. As DNA, the CDR3 is TGTGCCAGCCGCCGCTATATGAATGAGCAGTTCTTC.

The chain couples TRBV2 to TRBJ2-7, with 8 bases that match TRBD2. CDR3 length: 14 residues. Germline V gene sequence: CDR1 SNHLY, CDR2 FYNNEI. Trimming took 1 base from V and 7 from J; bases not matched to a gene: 6. CDR3 loop: CASSEVGGAGEQYF. The CDR3 region has the DNA TGTGCCAGCAGTGAAGTCGGGGGGGCTGGTGAGCAGTACTTC.

The chain combines TRBV11-2 with TRBJ2-1; the match to TRBD1 covers 7 bases. Unmatched junction bases numbered 7, after V lost 1 base and J lost 7 bases. Germline-derived CDR1 and CDR2 are SGHAT and FQNNGV. The CDR3 extends over 15 amino acids. The CDR3 region has the DNA TGTGCCAGCAGCTTAGGACTGACAGGGACAAATGAGCAGTTCTTC. As protein: CASSLGLTGTNEQFF.

The rearrangement links TRBV6-6 to TRBJ1-5, with D perhaps matching TRBD1 (5 bases). The CDR3 runs to 14 residues. Germline V lookup: CDR1 MNHNY, CDR2 SVGAGI (reference sequence). V was trimmed by 2 bases and J by 4 bases, leaving 9 bases between them. The CDR3, as DNA: TGTGCCAGCAGTTACGGGGGACCTAATCAGCCCCAGCATTTT. Encoded protein: CASSYGGPNQPQHF.

This chain joins TRBV4-1 and TRBJ1-2, with 9 bases aligning to TRBD1. Germline V lookup: CDR1 MGHRA, CDR2 YSYEKL. The CDR3 sequence is 15 residues long. J lost 4 bases, V lost 4 bases, and 7 bases had no gene match. The CDR3 here is CASSLAGQGLYGYTF. The CDR3 DNA is TGCGCCAGCAGCCTCGCGGGACAGGGACTCTATGGCTACACCTTC.

The sample holds one count of this clone. The CDR3 reads CASSLGQGAYNEQFF. The CDR3 DNA sequence: TGCGCCAGCAGCTTGGGACAGGGCGCGTACAATGAGCAGTTCTTC. The chain is built from TRBV5-1 and TRBJ2-1, with 7 bases that match TRBD1. The germline gives CDR1 SGHRS, CDR2 YFSETQ. The CDR3 sequence is 15 residues long. Germline trimming cut 0 bases from V and 4 bases from J; bases unmatched to any gene: 4.